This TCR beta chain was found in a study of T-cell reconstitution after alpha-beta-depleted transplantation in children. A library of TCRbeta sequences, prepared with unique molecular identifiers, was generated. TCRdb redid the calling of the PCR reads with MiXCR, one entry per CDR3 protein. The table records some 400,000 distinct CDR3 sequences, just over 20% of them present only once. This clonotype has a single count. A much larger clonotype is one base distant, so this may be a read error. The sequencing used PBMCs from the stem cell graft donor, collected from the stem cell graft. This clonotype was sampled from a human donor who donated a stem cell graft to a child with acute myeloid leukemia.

CDR3: CASSGNPTGRNELYF. The CDR3, as DNA: TGTGCCAGCAGCGGAAACCCGACAGGGAGGAACGAGCTGTACTTC. The chain combines TRBV5-6 with TRBJ2-7, with D possibly matching TRBD1 (7 bases). The CDR3 contains 15 residues. CDR1 is SGHDT, CDR2 YYEEEE, per germline.